This T cell receptor beta chain appears in the sequencing data of a study of blood T cell repertoires in COVID-19. The CDR3 runs 15 residues. CDR1 is SQVTM and CDR2 is ANQGSEA in the germline V gene. The V and J ends lost 3 bases and 1 base, in that order; junction bases with no gene match: 6. Clones were read by immunoSEQ multiplex PCR, and TCRdb kept only the in-frame ones, dropping some. The sample carries hundreds of thousands of clones, about 90% recorded once. This clonotype was obtained from a woman aged 25-40 years with COVID-19, enrolled during active disease. The sample comprised peripheral blood. The chain joins TRBV29-1 to TRBJ2-3, with 8 bases lining up with TRBD2. DNA for the CDR3: TGCAGCGTTGACGGGCTAGCGGGTGGCACAGATACGCAGTATTTT. Its translation is CSVDGLAGGTDTQYF.